This T cell receptor (beta chain) emerged from a study of blood T cell repertoires in COVID-19. In terms of age and location, participants ranged from roughly 18 to 90 years and lived in fewer than 30 US areas. Participant reports of clinical history set cohort assignment. Cohort 3 recovered donors had two negative PCRs, clearance, or symptom resolution. Trimming stripped 0 bases from V and 0 bases from J, with 12 bases between. This CDR3 spans 17 amino acids. Germline V CDR1 and CDR2: LGHNA, YNFKEQ. Per the study methods: Estimation of nucleated cell counts was performed using reference gene primer amplification. The data were produced by immunoSEQ multiplex PCR, yet TCRdb's version contains in-frame clones alone and is incomplete. V and J calls and clone size follow that table, whereas D and trimming were derived from the DNA. The repertoire has fewer than 350,000 clones, 89% of them found once; the top ten carry over 4%.

The material sequenced was PBMCs or T cells enriched from blood (not recorded which). The rearrangement links TRBV4-2 to TRBJ2-1; D is unresolved. The sequence came from a man in his sixties who had recovered from COVID-19. The CDR3 region has the DNA TGTGCCAGCAGCCAAGATTCTGGGCTACTCTCCTACAATGAGCAGTTCTTC. Translated: CASSQDSGLLSYNEQFF.